The clone carrying this T cell receptor beta chain was counted between two and nine times. Antigen: not known. These data originate in a study of blood T cells in healthy people across ages. Findings and limits, study-wide: Calculation of diversity from one million T cells yielded estimates considered to be underestimates.

The CDR3 is 13 residues long. V was pared by 4 bases and J by 10 bases, with 14 bases between. The germline CDR1 and CDR2 sequences are MGHRA and YSYEKL. Primers used in a second PCR of roughly 6 to 11 cycles were a sample-barcoded 5' primer and a J-beta primer mix. Each CDR3 protein is one row after TCRdb ran MiXCR on the 5' RACE reads. This table has about 1.4 million distinct CDR3 sequences, around 55% appearing once. Sequenced sample: blood. The chain couples TRBV4-1 to TRBJ2-1; possible D gene TRBD1, 5 bases. This clonotype was obtained from a man between 18 and 35 years old in good health. In DNA form, the CDR3 reads TGCGCCAGCAGCCGATCGATAACAGGCGAGCAGTTCTTC. Protein: CASSRSITGEQFF.